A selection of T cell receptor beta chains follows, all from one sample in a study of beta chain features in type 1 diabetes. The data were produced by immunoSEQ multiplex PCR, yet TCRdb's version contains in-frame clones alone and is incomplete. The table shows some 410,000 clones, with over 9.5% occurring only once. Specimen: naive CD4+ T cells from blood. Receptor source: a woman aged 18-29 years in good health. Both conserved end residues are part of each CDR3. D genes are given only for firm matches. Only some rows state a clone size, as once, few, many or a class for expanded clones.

cdr3_aa: CASSIGTSGLQETQYF; cdr3_nt: TGTGCCAGTAGTATAGGGACTAGCGGACTACAAGAGACCCAGTACTTC; d_call: TRBD2; v_call: TRBV19; j_call: TRBJ2-5; clone_size: few
cdr3_aa: CASSPELGNTEAFF; cdr3_nt: TGTGCCAGCAGCCCGGAGCTGGGGAACACTGAAGCTTTCTTT; d_call: NA; v_call: TRBV6-5; j_call: TRBJ1-1; clone_size: NA
cdr3_aa: CATSRDAIRSAQETQYF; cdr3_nt: TGTGCCACCAGCAGAGACGCAATTAGGTCAGCCCAAGAGACCCAGTACTTC; d_call: NA; v_call: TRBV15; j_call: TRBJ2-5; clone_size: NA
cdr3_aa: CSGGLGSTDTQYF; cdr3_nt: TGCAGCGGGGGGCTAGGGAGCACAGATACGCAGTATTTT; d_call: NA; v_call: TRBV29-1; j_call: TRBJ2-3; clone_size: NA
cdr3_aa: CASSLQGGAQYF; cdr3_nt: TGTGCCAGCAGTTTACAGGGTGGAGCGCAGTATTTT; d_call: NA; v_call: TRBV27; j_call: TRBJ2-3; clone_size: NA
cdr3_aa: CASSQEGALSITDTQYF; cdr3_nt: TGCGCCAGCAGTCAAGAAGGAGCCTTGTCTATCACAGATACGCAGTATTTT; d_call: NA; v_call: TRBV23-1; j_call: TRBJ2-3; clone_size: few
cdr3_aa: CASSNKAREEKLFF; cdr3_nt: TGCGCCAGCAGCAACAAGGCAAGGGAAGAAAAACTGTTTTTT; d_call: NA; v_call: TRBV4-3; j_call: TRBJ1-4; clone_size: few
cdr3_aa: CASAGQDYEQYF; cdr3_nt: TGCGCCAGCGCGGGACAGGACTACGAGCAGTACTTC; d_call: TRBD1; v_call: TRBV5-1; j_call: TRBJ2-7; clone_size: NA
cdr3_aa: CAWSDLGGNTIYF; cdr3_nt: TGTGCCTGGAGTGACCTGGGTGGAAACACCATATATTTT; d_call: NA; v_call: TRBV30; j_call: TRBJ1-3; clone_size: few
cdr3_aa: CASSPVRYTALNTEAFF; cdr3_nt: TGTGCCAGCAGCCCGGTAAGGTACACGGCACTGAACACTGAAGCTTTCTTT; d_call: NA; v_call: TRBV11-2; j_call: TRBJ1-1; clone_size: NA
cdr3_aa: CATGERRTDTQYF; cdr3_nt: TGTGCCACCGGGGAGAGGAGGACAGATACGCAGTATTTT; d_call: NA; v_call: TRBV15; j_call: TRBJ2-3; clone_size: NA
cdr3_aa: CASAIDQGTGGTDTQYF; cdr3_nt: TGTGCCAGCGCGATAGATCAAGGGACAGGGGGGACAGATACGCAGTATTTT; d_call: TRBD1; v_call: TRBV7-9; j_call: TRBJ2-3; clone_size: NA
cdr3_aa: CSDNHGDTQYF; cdr3_nt: TGCAGCGACAATCATGGCGATACGCAGTATTTT; d_call: NA; v_call: TRBV29-1; j_call: TRBJ2-3; clone_size: few
cdr3_aa: CASLFSRQDTQYF; cdr3_nt: TGTGCCAGCCTTTTCTCTAGGCAAGATACGCAGTATTTT; d_call: NA; v_call: TRBV18; j_call: TRBJ2-3; clone_size: NA
cdr3_aa: CASSPGRGAGPTNEQYF; cdr3_nt: TGTGCCAGCAGCCCGGGGCGGGGTGCAGGCCCGACAAACGAGCAGTACTTC; d_call: NA; v_call: TRBV7-2; j_call: TRBJ2-7; clone_size: few
cdr3_aa: CSARALYEQYF; cdr3_nt: TGCAGTGCTAGAGCTCTATACGAGCAGTACTTC; d_call: NA; v_call: TRBV20-1; j_call: TRBJ2-7; clone_size: NA
cdr3_aa: CASRSGVDTQYF; cdr3_nt: TGTGCCAGCAGATCGGGGGTAGATACGCAGTATTTT; d_call: NA; v_call: TRBV7-9; j_call: TRBJ2-3; clone_size: few
cdr3_aa: CASRALADPAEQYF; cdr3_nt: TGTGCCAGCAGGGCACTAGCGGACCCCGCTGAGCAGTACTTC; d_call: TRBD2; v_call: TRBV2; j_call: TRBJ2-7; clone_size: few
cdr3_aa: CASSLAGRGSADTQYF; cdr3_nt: TGCGCCAGCAGCTTGGCCGGCAGGGGAAGCGCAGATACGCAGTATTTT; d_call: NA; v_call: TRBV5-1; j_call: TRBJ2-3; clone_size: NA
cdr3_aa: CASSQILGGETTAQYF; cdr3_nt: TGCGCCAGCAGCCAAATCCTCGGCGGAGAGACTACGGCGCAGTACTTC; d_call: NA; v_call: TRBV4-3; j_call: TRBJ2-7; clone_size: NA
cdr3_aa: CASSPGGLVINEQFF; cdr3_nt: TGTGCCAGCAGCCCCGGCGGACTAGTAATCAATGAGCAGTTCTTC; d_call: TRBD2; v_call: TRBV4-2; j_call: TRBJ2-1; clone_size: few
cdr3_aa: CASSPTGSAGELFF; cdr3_nt: TGTGCCAGCAGCCCTACAGGGTCCGCCGGGGAGCTGTTTTTT; d_call: NA; v_call: TRBV5-5; j_call: TRBJ2-2; clone_size: few
cdr3_aa: CASSEGLAGGDTQYF; cdr3_nt: TGTGCCAGCAGTGAAGGGCTAGCGGGAGGAGATACGCAGTATTTT; d_call: TRBD2; v_call: TRBV2; j_call: TRBJ2-3; clone_size: few
cdr3_aa: CASSLGLAGTGELFF; cdr3_nt: TGTGCCAGCAGTCTCGGGCTAGCGGGGACCGGGGAGCTGTTTTTT; d_call: TRBD2; v_call: TRBV2; j_call: TRBJ2-2; clone_size: many
cdr3_aa: CASSLGGLNNEQFF; cdr3_nt: TGTGCCAGCAGCTTGGGAGGCCTAAACAATGAGCAGTTCTTC; d_call: NA; v_call: TRBV5-4; j_call: TRBJ2-1; clone_size: NA
cdr3_aa: CASSLGGPYEQYF; cdr3_nt: TGTGCCAGCAGCTTGGGCGGACCCTACGAGCAGTACTTC; d_call: NA; v_call: TRBV5-4; j_call: TRBJ2-7; clone_size: few
cdr3_aa: CASSPYNEQFF; cdr3_nt: TGTGCCAGCAGCCCCTACAATGAGCAGTTCTTC; d_call: NA; v_call: TRBV2; j_call: TRBJ2-1; clone_size: NA
cdr3_aa: CASRVPGANNEQFF; cdr3_nt: TGTGCCAGCAGGGTCCCAGGGGCGAACAATGAGCAGTTCTTC; d_call: NA; v_call: TRBV7-3; j_call: TRBJ2-1; clone_size: NA
cdr3_aa: CASSVGGFQGLEKLFF; cdr3_nt: TGTGCCAGCAGCGTTGGGGGATTTCAGGGTCTTGAAAAACTGTTTTTT; d_call: NA; v_call: TRBV9; j_call: TRBJ1-4; clone_size: NA
cdr3_aa: CASSESPLVRGNEQFF; cdr3_nt: TGTGCCAGCAGTGAAAGCCCACTAGTTCGTGGCAATGAGCAGTTCTTC; d_call: NA; v_call: TRBV2; j_call: TRBJ2-1; clone_size: NA
cdr3_aa: CAISSDMTDGGYTF; cdr3_nt: TGTGCCATCAGTTCGGACATGACGGATGGGGGCTACACCTTC; d_call: NA; v_call: TRBV10-3; j_call: TRBJ1-2; clone_size: NA
cdr3_aa: CASSLGRDPPYEQYF; cdr3_nt: TGTGCCAGCAGCTTAGGGCGGGACCCACCCTACGAGCAGTACTTC; d_call: NA; v_call: TRBV7-2; j_call: TRBJ2-7; clone_size: few
cdr3_aa: CASSLGTAYEQYF; cdr3_nt: TGTGCCAGCAGCTTAGGGACAGCCTACGAGCAGTACTTC; d_call: TRBD1; v_call: TRBV7-3; j_call: TRBJ2-7; clone_size: NA
cdr3_aa: CASSQDSQQGRNIQYF; cdr3_nt: TGCGCCAGCAGCCAGGACTCTCAACAGGGGAGGAACATTCAGTACTTC; d_call: NA; v_call: TRBV4-3; j_call: TRBJ2-4; clone_size: NA
cdr3_aa: CASSSQGNTEAFF; cdr3_nt: TGTGCCAGCAGCTCCCAGGGGAACACTGAAGCTTTCTTT; d_call: NA; v_call: TRBV7-3; j_call: TRBJ1-1; clone_size: NA
cdr3_aa: CASSLPPGKGAGYQPQHF; cdr3_nt: TGTGCCAGCAGTCTCCCCCCGGGGAAGGGGGCGGGATATCAGCCCCAGCATTTT; d_call: TRBD1; v_call: TRBV28; j_call: TRBJ1-5; clone_size: few
cdr3_aa: CASSSPGTDTQYF; cdr3_nt: TGTGCCAGCAGTTCCCCCGGGACAGATACGCAGTATTTT; d_call: NA; v_call: TRBV28; j_call: TRBJ2-3; clone_size: NA
cdr3_aa: CASSQRRNNEQFF; cdr3_nt: TGCGCCAGCAGCCAAAGGAGAAACAATGAGCAGTTCTTC; d_call: NA; v_call: TRBV4-1; j_call: TRBJ2-1; clone_size: few
cdr3_aa: CASSPGQGDPTNEKLFF; cdr3_nt: TGCGCCAGCAGCCCCGGACAGGGAGATCCAACTAATGAAAAACTGTTTTTT; d_call: TRBD1; v_call: TRBV4-1; j_call: TRBJ1-4; clone_size: NA
cdr3_aa: CASSSSVLAQWPNYGYTF; cdr3_nt: TGTGCCAGCAGCTCCTCCGTCTTAGCACAGTGGCCTAACTATGGCTACACCTTC; d_call: NA; v_call: TRBV7-2; j_call: TRBJ1-2; clone_size: NA
cdr3_aa: CASSTTAEAFF; cdr3_nt: TGTGCCAGTAGTACAACAGCCGAAGCTTTCTTT; d_call: NA; v_call: TRBV19; j_call: TRBJ1-1; clone_size: NA
cdr3_aa: CASRPGADYGYTF; cdr3_nt: TGCGCCAGCAGACCAGGGGCGGACTATGGCTACACCTTC; d_call: NA; v_call: TRBV23-1; j_call: TRBJ1-2; clone_size: NA
cdr3_aa: CASSITSGGAHADTQYF; cdr3_nt: TGTGCCAGCAGCATTACTAGCGGGGGGGCCCACGCAGATACGCAGTATTTT; d_call: TRBD2; v_call: TRBV7-2; j_call: TRBJ2-3; clone_size: few
cdr3_aa: CASSEGRNQPQHF; cdr3_nt: TGTGCCAGCAGTGAGGGCAGGAATCAGCCCCAGCATTTT; d_call: NA; v_call: TRBV25-1; j_call: TRBJ1-5; clone_size: NA
cdr3_aa: CASRGRVEKLFF; cdr3_nt: TGTGCCAGCAGGGGACGGGTGGAAAAACTGTTTTTT; d_call: NA; v_call: TRBV28; j_call: TRBJ1-4; clone_size: few
cdr3_aa: CASSSGRSETQYF; cdr3_nt: TGTGCCAGCAGCTCGGGACGGAGTGAGACCCAGTACTTC; d_call: NA; v_call: TRBV7-2; j_call: TRBJ2-5; clone_size: NA
cdr3_aa: CASSVGNTDTQYF; cdr3_nt: TGTGCCAGCAGCGTAGGTAACACAGATACGCAGTATTTT; d_call: NA; v_call: TRBV9; j_call: TRBJ2-3; clone_size: few
cdr3_aa: CASSQDLTQETQYF; cdr3_nt: TGCGCCAGCAGCCAAGATCTCACCCAAGAGACCCAGTACTTC; d_call: NA; v_call: TRBV4-3; j_call: TRBJ2-5; clone_size: few
cdr3_aa: CASSLLMGSDTQYF; cdr3_nt: TGTGCCAGCAGCCTCCTAATGGGGTCAGATACGCAGTATTTT; d_call: NA; v_call: TRBV7-2; j_call: TRBJ2-3; clone_size: few
cdr3_aa: CASSPAASSYEQYF; cdr3_nt: TGTGCCAGCAGCCCGGCGGCTAGTTCCTACGAGCAGTACTTC; d_call: NA; v_call: TRBV4-2; j_call: TRBJ2-7; clone_size: NA
cdr3_aa: CASSLRQETQYF; cdr3_nt: TGTGCCAGCTCATTACGGCAAGAGACCCAGTACTTC; d_call: NA; v_call: TRBV18; j_call: TRBJ2-5; clone_size: few
cdr3_aa: CASSSRGQWGYNEQFF; cdr3_nt: TGTGCCAGCAGTTCCCGGGGACAGTGGGGGTACAATGAGCAGTTCTTC; d_call: TRBD1; v_call: TRBV7-2; j_call: TRBJ2-1; clone_size: few
cdr3_aa: CASSLVRVNTEAFF; cdr3_nt: TGTGCCAGCAGCTTAGTTCGGGTGAACACTGAAGCTTTCTTT; d_call: NA; v_call: TRBV7-8; j_call: TRBJ1-1; clone_size: NA
cdr3_aa: CASSLGQANSPLHF; cdr3_nt: TGCGCCAGCAGCTTGGGACAGGCCAATTCACCCCTCCACTTT; d_call: NA; v_call: TRBV5-1; j_call: TRBJ1-6; clone_size: NA